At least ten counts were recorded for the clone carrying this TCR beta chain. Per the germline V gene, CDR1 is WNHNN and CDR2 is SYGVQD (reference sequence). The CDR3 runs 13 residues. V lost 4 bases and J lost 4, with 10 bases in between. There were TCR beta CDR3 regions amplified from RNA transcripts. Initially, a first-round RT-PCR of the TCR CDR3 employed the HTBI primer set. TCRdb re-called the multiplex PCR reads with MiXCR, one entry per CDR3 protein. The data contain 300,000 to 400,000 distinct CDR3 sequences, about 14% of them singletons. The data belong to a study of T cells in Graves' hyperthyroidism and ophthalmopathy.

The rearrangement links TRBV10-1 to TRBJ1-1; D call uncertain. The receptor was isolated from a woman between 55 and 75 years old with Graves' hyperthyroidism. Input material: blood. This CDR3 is CASSVGVGTEAFF. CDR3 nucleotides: TGCGCCAGCAGTGTTGGGGTCGGCACTGAAGCTTTCTTT.